The sample holds many counts of the clone carrying this TCR beta chain. The trim removed 6 bases at V and 3 bases at J, leaving 7 bases unmatched. The CDR3 has 14 amino acids. Per germline, CDR1 SNHLY and CDR2 FYNNEI. Breast cancer patients provided tissue from their axillary draining lymph nodes. One entry per CDR3 protein, called by TCRdb with MiXCR from the multiplex PCR reads. The sample contains some 97,000 distinct CDR3 sequences, roughly 20% of which appear only once. These data are taken from a study of breast tumors, draining lymph nodes, adjacent tissues. This clonotype was obtained from a female donor with breast cancer. Some clones in this sample may be carry-over from other donors' samples. The specimen was axillary lymph node tissue. The V and J genes are TRBV2 and TRBJ2-5; the match to TRBD1 covers 7 bases. The CDR3 DNA reads as TGTGCCAGCAGCCCCCAGACAGGGAAAGAGACCCAGTACTTC. It specifies CASSPQTGKETQYF.